This TCR beta chain was identified during a study of cytomegalovirus exposure and HLA in healthy donors. Overall study: Inside one of the first data releases sat around 80 million unique TCRs taken from HLA-typed donors. Out of fewer than 500 genotyped donors, 81% belonged to the Caucasian-associated ancestry cluster.

V gave up 1 base and J gave up 7 bases; unmatched junction bases: 14. Per germline, CDR1 MGHRA and CDR2 YSYEKL. This CDR3 region has 19 residues. It was with 60 Vbeta and 13 Jbeta primers that the PCR ran. This table comes from immunoSEQ multiplex PCR, and its TCRdb copy is limited to in-frame clones, with some not included. The sample lists a few hundred thousand clones; around 81% were seen once. The chain uses TRBV4-1 and TRBJ2-3; 13 bases line up with TRBD2. The sequence was collected from a woman in her sixties or seventies in good health and CMV-seropositive. Sequencing input: PBMCs. CDR3: CASSQGELAGGPQGNTQYF. CDR3 coding DNA: TGCGCCAGCAGCCAAGGGGAACTAGCGGGAGGGCCTCAGGGTAATACGCAGTATTTT.